The table lists the clone carrying this TCR beta chain with a few counts. What it binds is not known. The data originate from a study of blood T cells in healthy people across ages. V lost 5 bases to trimming and J lost 2 bases; unmatched junction nucleotides: 5. The germline gives CDR1 LNHNV, CDR2 YYDKDF (reference sequence). The CDR3 length is 15 residues. Regarding the study as a whole: The percentage of naive T cells correlated strongly with TCR beta diversity.

Collection of 7.5 to 10 milliliters of peripheral blood was performed for each donor. Next came a second PCR, run for about 7 to 12 cycles, which used a sample-barcoded 5' primer along with a J-beta primer mix. Each CDR3 protein is one row after TCRdb ran MiXCR on the 5' RACE reads. This table has 1.8 million or so distinct CDR3 sequences, about 39% appearing once. The V and J genes are TRBV15 and TRBJ2-3; TRBD2 matches 9 bases. Sample: blood. This receptor was identified in a human donor in good health. Here the CDR3 reads CATSAGGRVTDTQYF. The CDR3 region has the DNA TGTGCCACCAGCGCGGGGGGGCGCGTCACAGATACGCAGTATTTT.